This T cell receptor (beta chain) was recovered during a study of T cell responses to AZD1222 COVID-19 vaccine. General study points: Unmutated regions of variants are reportedly targeted by nearly half of spike-specific TCRs. No repertoire was sampled before or during the peak T cell response, only after it.

The assay was immunoSEQ multiplex PCR, and TCRdb's table has in-frame clones only and misses some. Of 140,000 to 150,000 clones listed, roughly nine tenths were seen once; the top ten hold roughly 7.5%. Concerning this clone itself: The antigen is undetermined.

The sequencing used peripheral blood, collected 28 days after the second dose of the MenACWY control vaccine. This TCR derives from an adult who received the MenACWY meningococcal vaccine as a control.

The CDR3 loop reads CASSLGTASPSPLHF. Here the CDR3 DNA reads TGTGCCAGCAGCCTGGGGACGGCGTCACCCTCACCCCTCCACTTT. The chain links TRBV7-9 to TRBJ1-6; D possibly corresponds to TRBD1 (5 bases). Germline lookup yields CDR1 SEHNR and CDR2 FQNEAQ (reference sequence). The length of the CDR3 is 15 residues. Deletions cut 5 bases from V and 10 bases from J, with 18 bases between.